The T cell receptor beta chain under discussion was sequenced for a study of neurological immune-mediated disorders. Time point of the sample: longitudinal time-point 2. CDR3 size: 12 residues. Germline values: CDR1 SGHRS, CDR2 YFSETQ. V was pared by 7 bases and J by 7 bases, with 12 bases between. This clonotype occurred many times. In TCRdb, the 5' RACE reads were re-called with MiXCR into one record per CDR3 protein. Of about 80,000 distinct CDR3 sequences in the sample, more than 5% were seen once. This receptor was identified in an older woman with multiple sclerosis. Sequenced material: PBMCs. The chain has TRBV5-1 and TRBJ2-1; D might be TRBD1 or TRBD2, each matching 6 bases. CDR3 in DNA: TGCGCCAGCGAGGGGGGCGGGAATGAGCAGTTCTTC. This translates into CASEGGGNEQFF.